These 31 T cell receptor beta chains originate from one sample sequenced in a study of T cell changes during pregnancy in multiple sclerosis. TCRdb keeps only in-frame clones here, not all; method: immunoSEQ multiplex PCR. This sample has 60,000 to 85,000 clones, with approximately 93% found just once. The sample consisted of peripheral blood, taken in the second trimester of pregnancy. The receptors originated from a female donor with multiple sclerosis, enrolled in a pregnancy study.

The chain is built from TRBV7-9 and TRBJ2-3; TRBD1 might be the D (6 bases). V gave up 4 bases and J gave up 6 bases, with 14 bases separating them. CDR3 length: 14 residues. From germline, CDR1 is SEHNR and CDR2 FQNEAQ (reference sequence). For the CDR3, the DNA is TGTGCCAGCAGCTCCCAGGGGAGTAGGGATACGCAGTATTTT. It is translated as CASSSQGSRDTQYF.

The V gene is TRBV6-5, the J gene TRBJ1-2, with TRBD1 matching 9 bases. Germline CDR1 reads MNHEY; CDR2 reads SVGAGI. V lost 8 bases to trimming and J lost 4 bases; unmatched junction nucleotides: 8. The CDR3 is 14 amino acids. The CDR3, as DNA: TGTGCCAGCCGTCGCGGACAGGGGACCTATGGCTACACCTTC. This encodes CASRRGQGTYGYTF.

On this clone itself: This sample includes further DNA sequences coding for the same CDR3. The rearrangement links TRBV7-2 to TRBJ2-3; no firm D call. V was shortened by 5 bases and J by 2 bases, with 5 bases between the two germline ends. The germline CDR1 and CDR2 sequences are SGHTA and FQGNSA. The CDR3 is 12 amino acids. The CDR3 sequence: CASSPYTDTQYF. DNA of the CDR3: TGTGCCAGCAGCCCGTACACAGATACGCAGTATTTT.

This clone was recorded once. The V and J genes are TRBV5-1 and TRBJ2-1, with TRBD2 matching 7 bases. The V gene end was trimmed by 4 bases and the J gene end by 8 bases; junction bases not matched to a gene: 6. Germline CDR1 is SGHRS and CDR2 is YFSETQ. The CDR3 totals 13 residues. DNA of the CDR3: TGCGCCAGCAGCCTAAGCGGGGAGGATGAGCAGTTCTTC. The encoded protein is CASSLSGEDEQFF.

This chain connects TRBV11-3 to TRBJ2-7; D is possibly TRBD2 (5 bases). Germline V lookup: CDR1 SGHNT, CDR2 YENEEA. Trimming left V 4 bases short and J 6 bases short, with 13 bases between. The CDR3 spans 13 residues. The CDR3 loop reads CASSSGHRGEQYF. The CDR3 DNA reads as TGTGCCAGCAGCTCGGGCCACCGGGGCGAGCAGTACTTC. The full variable domain, its missing parts supplied by reference TRBV11-3 and TRBJ2-7, is EAGVVQSPRYKIIEKKQPVAFWCNPISGHNTLYWYLQNLGQGPELLIRYENEEAVDDSQLPKDRFSAERLKGVDSTLKIQPAELGDSAVYLCASSSGHRGEQYFGPGTRLTVT.

The rearrangement joins TRBV14 to TRBJ1-2; maybe TRBD1 (6 bases). The V end lost 2 bases, the J end lost 3 bases, and 10 bases lay between the germline ends. Germline CDR1 reads SGHDN; CDR2 reads FVKESK. The CDR3 consists of 14 residues. The chain's CDR3 is CASSQLNRDYGYTF. Here the CDR3 DNA reads TGTGCCAGCAGCCAACTAAACAGGGACTATGGCTACACCTTC.

This chain uses TRBV5-4 with TRBJ2-1; 14 nucleotides line up with TRBD2. The germline V gene has CDR1 SGHNT and CDR2 YYREEE (reference sequence). The CDR3 covers 17 residues. V shed 5 bases, J shed 7 bases, and the junction held 11 bases outside the gene matches. CDR3 sequence: CASSLGTSGRGRNEQFF. The CDR3 DNA reads as TGTGCCAGCAGTCTCGGGACTAGCGGGAGAGGTAGGAATGAGCAGTTCTTC.

V and J are TRBV7-9 and TRBJ1-2; a weak D match, TRBD1 (5 bases). The germline V and J ends were trimmed by 0 bases and 4 bases, with 6 bases remaining between them. Germline V gene sequence: CDR1 SEHNR, CDR2 FQNEAQ (reference sequence). This CDR3 has 13 amino acids. The CDR3 DNA follows: TGTGCCAGCAGCTTAGCAGGGGTCTATGGCTACACCTTC. It specifies CASSLAGVYGYTF.

The gene calls are TRBV29-1 and TRBJ2-1, with TRBD2 identical over 9 bases. This CDR3 is built from 14 residues. Germline CDR1 reads SQVTM; CDR2 reads ANQGSEA. V lost 7 bases to trimming and J lost 3 bases; unmatched junction nucleotides: 7. CDR3 region: CSAPLAGIYNEQFF. CDR3 sequence (DNA): TGCAGCGCCCCGCTAGCGGGGATCTACAATGAGCAGTTCTTC.

The rearrangement joins TRBV4-2 to TRBJ1-1, with TRBD1 identical over 10 bases. The CDR3 contains 16 residues. The V segment lost 0 bases and the J segment 4 bases; nucleotides outside the gene matches: 5. Germline CDR1 LGHNA, CDR2 YNFKEQ. The CDR3 protein is CASSQDPTGGFTEAFF. The DNA for the CDR3 is TGTGCCAGCAGCCAAGATCCGACAGGGGGCTTCACTGAAGCTTTCTTT.

V and J are TRBV19 and TRBJ1-5; D remains ambiguous. This CDR3 has 14 amino acids. V shed 2 bases and J shed 3 bases, with 8 bases lying between them. Germline CDR1 and CDR2: LNHDA and SQIVND (reference sequence). CDR3 in amino acids: CASSIIGVNQPQHF. CDR3 bases: TGTGCCAGTAGTATAATCGGGGTCAATCAGCCCCAGCATTTT.

The rearrangement uses TRBV29-1 and TRBJ1-5; 9 bases agree with TRBD1. J was trimmed by 2 bases and V by 6 bases; bases with no gene match: 5. The CDR3 covers 14 residues. CDR1 and CDR2 (germline): SQVTM, ANQGSEA. For the CDR3, the DNA is TGCAGCGTACTGACAGGGGGAGGCAATCAGCCCCAGCATTTT. Translation gives CSVLTGGGNQPQHF.

This sequence joins TRBV30 and TRBJ1-2, with a tentative D call TRBD1 (5 bases). From germline, CDR1 is GTSNPN and CDR2 SVGIG (reference sequence). The ends were cut back, 2 bases at V and 6 bases at J, with 10 bases in the middle. The CDR3 is made up of 12 amino acids. The chain's CDR3 is CAWSIGGDGYTF. CDR3 nucleotide sequence: TGTGCCTGGAGTATCGGGGGGGATGGCTACACCTTC.

The chain recombines TRBV29-1 with TRBJ1-2; 7 bases line up with TRBD1. The CDR3 has 14 amino acids. The germline gives CDR1 SQVTM, CDR2 ANQGSEA. V lost 3 bases, J lost 4 bases, and 8 bases stayed unmatched. The DNA for the CDR3 is TGCAGCGTTGATTTCAGGGGGTCTTCCTATGGCTACACCTTC. It yields the protein CSVDFRGSSYGYTF.

The chain employs TRBV27 and TRBJ2-1, with D maybe TRBD1 (6 bases). CDR1 is MNHEY, CDR2 SMNVEV, per germline (reference sequence). The CDR3 covers 13 residues. Trimming pared 5 bases from V and 4 bases from J, leaving 9 bases between. The DNA of the CDR3 is TGTGCCAGCAGTCCGGGGACATACAATGAGCAGTTCTTC. Translated: CASSPGTYNEQFF.

The chain carries TRBV2 and TRBJ2-1, with 13 positions matching TRBD2. Germline V lookup: CDR1 SNHLY, CDR2 FYNNEI. Trimming cost V 6 bases and J 8 bases; bases outside gene matches: 4. The length of the CDR3 is 14 residues. This chain's CDR3 is CASRTGLAGYEQFF. In DNA, the CDR3 is TGTGCCAGCAGGACGGGACTAGCGGGATATGAGCAGTTCTTC.

CDR3 in amino acids: CASSLVQGNTEAFF. In nucleotides, the CDR3 is TGTGCCAGCAGCCTCGTACAGGGGAACACTGAAGCTTTCTTT. V usage is TRBV11-1 and J usage is TRBJ1-1; TRBD1 is a possible D gene (6 bases). Germline V gene sequence: CDR1 SGHAT, CDR2 FQDESV (reference sequence). V lost 5 bases and J lost 1, with 11 bases in between. CDR3 length: 14 amino acids.

V gene TRBV29-1 combines with J gene TRBJ2-3, with 9 nucleotides matching TRBD2. In germline, CDR1 is SQVTM, CDR2 ANQGSEA. This CDR3 has 14 residues. The ends lost 7 bases at V and 2 bases at J; junction bases unmatched: 7. CDR3: CSAHLAGLTDTQYF. In DNA form, the CDR3 reads TGCAGCGCCCACCTAGCGGGACTCACAGATACGCAGTATTTT.

The rearrangement links TRBV10-2 to TRBJ2-1; D may be TRBD1 (7 bases). The CDR3 is 12 residues long. Trimming took off 6 bases at V and 5 bases at J, with 8 bases between the two ends. Germline CDR1 WSHSY, CDR2 SAAADI. The CDR3 region is CASSRGDNEQFF. Here the CDR3 DNA reads TGCGCCAGCAGCAGGGGGGACAATGAGCAGTTCTTC.

The chain is built from TRBV10-1 and TRBJ2-3, with 7 bases matching TRBD2. The CDR3 totals 14 residues. The germline V gene encodes CDR1 WNHNN and CDR2 SYGVQD (reference sequence). The junction had 1 base not matched to a gene; V was cut back by 0 bases and J by 4 bases. The CDR3 bases are TGCGCCAGCAGTGAGTCGGGAGGGGCAGATACGCAGTATTTT. It codes for CASSESGGADTQYF.

This clone was seen a single time. The V call is TRBV7-9, the J call TRBJ2-7; D might be TRBD1 (6 bases). The germline V and J ends were trimmed by 11 bases and 5 bases, with 16 bases remaining between them. CDR3 length equals 12 residues. Germline CDR1 reads SEHNR; CDR2 reads FQNEAQ (reference sequence). CDR3 sequence reads: CASERDINEQYF. CDR3 DNA sequence: TGTGCCTCCGAGAGGGACATCAACGAGCAGTACTTC.

The rearrangement joins TRBV2 to TRBJ1-5; TRBD1 matches 11 bases. The germline V gene encodes CDR1 SNHLY and CDR2 FYNNEI. Trimming took 1 base from V and 14 from J; bases not matched to a gene: 4. This CDR3 has 13 amino acids. This chain's CDR3 is CASSEGGQGGEHF. CDR3 in DNA: TGTGCCAGCAGTGAAGGGGGACAGGGGGGTGAGCATTTT.

V and J are TRBV18 and TRBJ2-5, with a tentative D call TRBD2 (5 bases). Per the germline V gene, CDR1 is KGHSH and CDR2 is LQKENI. Deletions cut 5 bases from V and 3 bases from J, with 10 bases between. The CDR3 sequence is 13 residues long. The CDR3 DNA reads TGTGCCAGCTCATGGCAGACTAAAGAGACCCAGTACTTC. This translates into CASSWQTKETQYF.

This chain links TRBV2 with TRBJ1-2; 11 positions match TRBD1. V was pared by 6 bases and J by 4 bases, with 4 bases of the junction left unmatched. This CDR3 is built from 14 residues. CDR1 is SNHLY, CDR2 FYNNEI, per germline. DNA of the CDR3: TGTGCCAGCAGCAAGGGACAGGGGGTCTATGGCTACACCTTC. Translation gives CASSKGQGVYGYTF.

A single count supports this clone. This chain uses TRBV5-1 with TRBJ1-3; D perhaps matches TRBD1 (6 bases). V lost 4 bases to trimming and J lost 2 bases, with 13 bases between them. CDR3 length: 15 amino acids. Germline lookup yields CDR1 SGHRS and CDR2 YFSETQ. CDR3 DNA: TGCGCCAGCAGCCCAGACAGGCATCCTGGAAACACCATATATTTT. This translates into CASSPDRHPGNTIYF.

The sample holds one count of this clone. The rearrangement joins TRBV5-6 to TRBJ2-3; 8 bases map to TRBD2. V was pared by 0 bases and J by 2 bases, with 5 bases of the junction left unmatched. Germline V gives CDR1 SGHDT, CDR2 YYEEEE. CDR3 length: 16 residues. This chain's CDR3 is CASSLAAGAPTDTQYF. DNA for the CDR3: TGTGCCAGCAGCTTGGCAGCGGGGGCCCCCACAGATACGCAGTATTTT.

This chain connects TRBV6-1 to TRBJ2-7; D remains ambiguous. The V end was cut by 2 bases, the J end by 0 bases, with 11 bases between. The CDR3 is 15 residues long. Germline loops: CDR1 MNHNS, CDR2 SASEGT. This chain's CDR3 is CASSEIEPYSYEQYF. CDR3 in DNA: TGTGCCAGCAGTGAAATAGAACCCTACTCCTACGAGCAGTACTTC.

CDR3 sequence reads: CASSPLGQGFTGELFF. As DNA, the CDR3 is TGTGCCAGCAGTCCCCTGGGACAGGGGTTCACCGGGGAGCTGTTTTTT. The rearrangement joins TRBV27 to TRBJ2-2; 10 nucleotides align to TRBD1. V lost 5 bases, J lost 4 bases, and 7 bases stayed unmatched. This CDR3 comprises 16 residues. In germline, CDR1 is MNHEY, CDR2 SMNVEV (reference sequence).

The chain has TRBV18 and TRBJ2-7; D gene unclear. The germline CDR1 and CDR2 sequences are KGHSH and LQKENI. CDR3 length: 14 amino acids. V shed 2 bases and J shed 7 bases, with 15 bases lying between them. CDR3 sequence: CASSPNQDSKEQYF. In DNA form, the CDR3 reads TGTGCCAGCTCACCAAATCAGGATTCGAAAGAGCAGTACTTC.

The J gene is TRBJ2-3, the V gene TRBV7-3; D is undetermined. Germline CDR1 is SGHTA and CDR2 is FQGTGA. CDR3 length: 16 residues. Trimming took off 1 base at V and 1 base at J, with 12 bases between the two ends. DNA for the CDR3: TGTGCCAGCAGCTTAAGGCAGGCCTCTCGCACAGATACGCAGTATTTT. Translated: CASSLRQASRTDTQYF.

CDR3 nucleotide sequence: TGTGCCAGCAGCTCGGGACTGGTGAACACAGATACGCAGTATTTT. This translates into CASSSGLVNTDTQYF. The chain couples TRBV7-6 to TRBJ2-3; TRBD2 is a possible D gene (6 bases). Trimming took 4 bases from V and 2 from J, leaving 13 bases between them. Germline V gene lookup returns CDR1 SGHVS and CDR2 FNYEAQ. CDR3 size: 15 residues.